This T cell receptor beta chain was observed in a study of blood T cell repertoires in COVID-19. For the study at large: COVID-19 samples from acute and convalescent phases originated in the United States, Italy and Spain. In each case, the material was cDNA or gDNA derived from T cells, B-cell-depleted T cells, or PBMCs.

In the study's own analysis: Counts of nucleated cells, estimated from reference gene primer amplification, were obtained. Generated by immunoSEQ multiplex PCR, the TCRdb table keeps only in-frame clones and is missing some. That table gives V, J and clone size, and the DNA gave D and trimming. This sample has about 150,000 clones, with around 86% found just once. The CDR3 totals 16 residues. V lost 6 bases and J lost 7; bases outside the gene matches: 12. The V gene's germline CDR1 is SGHVS and CDR2 FNYEAQ. During active infection, Seattle patients enrolled and were then monitored through disease. The TCR was taken from a man aged 60 to 75 with COVID-19, enrolled during active disease. V and J are TRBV7-6 and TRBJ1-6; 7 bases align to TRBD1. The sample was peripheral blood. In nucleotides, the CDR3 is TGTGCCAGCAGTATTGGGGCGGGACAGATAAATTCACCCCTCCACTTT. Translating it yields CASSIGAGQINSPLHF.